The TCR beta chain under discussion was sequenced for a study of immune reconstitution after stem cell transplant in scleroderma. TCRdb redid the calling of the RT-PCR reads with MiXCR, one entry per CDR3 protein. The sample carries over a thousand distinct CDR3 sequences, less than 9.5% recorded once. Germline CDR1 SQVTM, CDR2 ANQGSEA. The CDR3 totals 13 residues. V was pared by 6 bases and J by 2 bases, with 11 bases between. This clonotype is classed as medium-sized. The sequence was obtained from a male donor with systemic sclerosis. This sample was taken before or after autologous hematopoietic stem cell transplantation (not recorded which). The J gene is TRBJ1-5, the V gene TRBV29-1; TRBD1 is a possible D gene (6 bases). CDR3: CSVGGGGNQPQHF. The CDR3 bases are TGCAGCGTAGGGGGTGGGGGCAATCAGCCCCAGCATTTT.